A single sample gave rise to the 4 T cell receptor beta chains below, sequenced in a study of cytomegalovirus exposure and HLA in healthy donors. PCR amplification relied on 60 Vbeta primers (plus 13 Jbeta primers). Generated by immunoSEQ multiplex PCR, the TCRdb table keeps only in-frame clones and is missing some. This specimen shows tens of thousands of clones; the ten leading clones hold approximately 3.9%. Sequenced sample: PBMCs. These receptors were taken from a female donor in good health and CMV-seropositive.

V usage is TRBV5-1 and J usage is TRBJ1-6; 9 nucleotides match TRBD1. V trimming: 4 bases; J trimming: 9 bases; junction bases outside the gene matches: 11. The germline CDR1 and CDR2 sequences are SGHRS and YFSETQ. This CDR3 region has 16 residues. The CDR3 spells CASSTNTGGPTSPLHF. DNA for the CDR3: TGCGCCAGCAGCACAAATACAGGGGGCCCCACTTCACCCCTCCACTTT.

The V call is TRBV18, the J call TRBJ2-3; TRBD2 agrees at 7 bases. The V gene end was trimmed by 6 bases and the J gene end by 2 bases; junction bases not matched to a gene: 14. CDR3 length: 17 amino acids. Germline V gene data show CDR1 as KGHSH and CDR2 as LQKENI. The CDR3 DNA reads TGTGCCAGCTCCCTTCGGCGGGACTATCAACTCACAGATACGCAGTATTTT. This gives the protein CASSLRRDYQLTDTQYF.

The chain joins TRBV25-1 to TRBJ1-2; tentative D call: TRBD1 (6 bases). This CDR3 region has 13 residues. V dropped 3 bases and J dropped 2 bases, with 7 bases sitting between them. Germline V gene lookup returns CDR1 MGHDK and CDR2 SYGVNS. The CDR3 loop is CASSEGQNYGYTF. The CDR3 region has the DNA TGTGCCAGCAGTGAGGGACAAAACTATGGCTACACCTTC.

The chain has TRBV5-1 and TRBJ1-3; TRBD1 matches at 7 bases. V lost 5 bases to trimming and J lost 9 bases; unmatched junction nucleotides: 11. This CDR3 has 14 residues. CDR1 is SGHRS, CDR2 YFSETQ, per germline. Here the CDR3 reads CASSSGAGGSTIYF. The CDR3 bases are TGCGCCAGCAGTTCCGGGGCAGGGGGGAGCACCATATATTTT.